One and the same sample provided the 32 T cell receptor beta chains below, sequenced in a study of T cell responses to AZD1222 COVID-19 vaccine. Profiling relied on immunoSEQ multiplex PCR, and the TCRdb table lists in-frame clones only, not all of them. Here the sample spans 150,000 to 200,000 clones, 94% being singletons. Specimen: peripheral blood, collected 28 days after the second AZD1222 dose. The receptors were gathered from an adult who received the AZD1222 COVID-19 vaccine.

This chain joins TRBV30 and TRBJ1-5; 7 bases are a match to TRBD1. J lost 7 bases, V lost 1 base, and 4 bases had no gene match. The germline V gene has CDR1 GTSNPN and CDR2 SVGIG (reference sequence). The CDR3 runs 13 residues. The CDR3 DNA follows: TGTGCCTGGAGTGGTGGGACAGACCAGCCCCAGCATTTT. Amino acid sequence: CAWSGGTDQPQHF.

This clone turned up a few times. The chain carries TRBV2 and TRBJ1-2; D possibly corresponds to TRBD1 (6 bases). Looked up from germline, CDR1 is SNHLY and CDR2 is FYNNEI. The CDR3 runs 12 residues. V was trimmed by 8 bases and J by 8 bases, leaving 15 bases between them. The CDR3 DNA reads TGTGCCAGCGTACTTGCAGGGGTCGGCTACACCTTC. Encoded protein: CASVLAGVGYTF.

The genes are TRBV7-2 and TRBJ2-1; 13 bases are shared with TRBD2. Germline V gene lookup returns CDR1 SGHTA and CDR2 FQGNSA. This CDR3 spans 16 amino acids. V shed 5 bases and J 7 bases; nucleotides not matched to a gene: 8. The CDR3 loop is CASSLYGTSGTNEQFF. DNA of the CDR3: TGTGCCAGCAGCCTTTATGGGACTAGCGGGACTAATGAGCAGTTCTTC.

This sequence joins TRBV7-2 and TRBJ1-2; D remains unclear. V was trimmed by 5 bases and J by 7 bases, leaving 23 bases between them. The CDR3 spans 16 residues. CDR1 SGHTA and CDR2 FQGNSA come from the germline V gene. CDR3 DNA: TGTGCCAGCAGCCCTGATCCTCTTCCCACTCGGGGTGGCTACACCTTC. This sequence encodes CASSPDPLPTRGGYTF.

The chain recombines TRBV5-4 with TRBJ2-7; perhaps D is TRBD1 or TRBD2 (6 bases each). V was cut by 2 bases and J by 1 base, with 13 bases left in between. The germline V gene encodes CDR1 SGHNT and CDR2 YYREEE (reference sequence). CDR3 length equals 15 residues. This chain's CDR3 is CASSFGGLGSYEQYF. The CDR3 nucleotides read TGTGCCAGCAGCTTCGGGGGCCTGGGGTCCTACGAGCAGTACTTC.

The rearrangement joins TRBV27 to TRBJ1-4, with 9 positions matching TRBD1. The length of the CDR3 is 15 residues. With V trimmed by 4 bases and J by 9 bases, 9 bases remained unmatched. CDR1 is MNHEY, CDR2 SMNVEV, per germline (reference sequence). The CDR3 here is CASSSSGTGLKKLFF. The DNA of the CDR3 is TGTGCCAGCAGTTCGTCCGGGACAGGGTTAAAAAAACTGTTTTTT.

V usage is TRBV19 and J usage is TRBJ2-7; TRBD1 agrees at 9 bases. Trimming took 9 bases from V and 5 from J; bases not matched to a gene: 14. This CDR3 contains 15 residues. The germline CDR1 and CDR2 sequences are LNHDA and SQIVND (reference sequence). The CDR3 DNA reads as TGTGCCAGCCAAACCCCCGGGACAGGGCGCCACGAGCAGTACTTC. It is translated as CASQTPGTGRHEQYF.

The table lists this clone with a count of one. The chain recombines TRBV10-3 with TRBJ2-7; D ambiguous. V was shortened by 4 bases and J by 4 bases, with 14 bases between the two germline ends. This CDR3 spans 14 amino acids. Germline V lookup: CDR1 ENHRY, CDR2 SYGVKD. CDR3 protein: CAISVGSTSYEQYF. CDR3 coding DNA: TGTGCCATCAGTGTCGGCTCCACCAGTTACGAGCAGTACTTC.

V gene TRBV18 combines with J gene TRBJ2-3, with D possibly called TRBD1 or TRBD2 (5 bases each). Between the trimmed V and J ends, which lost 6 bases and 4 bases, there was a span of 20 bases. The germline V gene encodes CDR1 KGHSH and CDR2 LQKENI. The CDR3 runs 16 residues. The CDR3 here is CASSAPLGLGADTQYF. In DNA form, the CDR3 reads TGTGCCAGCTCGGCCCCTTTAGGACTGGGGGCAGATACGCAGTATTTT.

The DNA for the CDR3 is TGCGCCAGCAGCTTTGGACAGCCGAACACTGAAGCTTTCTTT. It is translated as CASSFGQPNTEAFF. V gene TRBV5-1 combines with J gene TRBJ1-1; maybe TRBD1 (6 bases). V was cut by 2 bases and J by 1 base, with 9 bases left in between. This CDR3 has 14 residues. From germline, CDR1 is SGHRS and CDR2 YFSETQ. Complete variable domain (other parts from reference TRBV5-1 and TRBJ1-1): KAGVTQTPRYLIKTRGQQVTLSCSPISGHRSVSWYQQTPGQGLQFLFEYFSETQRNKGNFPGRFSGRQFSNSRSEMNVSTLELGDSALYLCASSFGQPNTEAFFGQGTRLTVV.

This clone came up once. This chain joins TRBV25-1 and TRBJ2-7, with 9 bases aligning to TRBD2. CDR1 MGHDK and CDR2 SYGVNS come from the germline V gene. The CDR3 is 15 amino acids. The V segment lost 6 bases and the J segment 6 bases; nucleotides outside the gene matches: 12. This CDR3 is CASSPTSGLEVEQYF. As DNA, the CDR3 is TGTGCCAGCAGCCCTACTAGCGGGTTGGAGGTCGAGCAGTACTTC.

The chain is built from TRBV28 and TRBJ2-7; 8 bases are shared with TRBD2. Germline loops: CDR1 MDHEN, CDR2 SYDVKM. The CDR3 sequence is 17 residues long. The junction had 15 bases not matched to a gene; V was cut back by 5 bases and J by 3 bases. The CDR3 DNA follows: TGTGCCAGCAGTACCGCCTCCCCTAGCGGGCCCCTCTACGAGCAGTACTTC. Its protein product is CASSTASPSGPLYEQYF.

The rearrangement uses TRBV7-8 and TRBJ2-5; D is perhaps TRBD2 (6 bases). V lost 3 bases and J lost 3, with 8 bases in between. This CDR3 is built from 13 residues. CDR1 and CDR2 (germline): SGHVS, FQNEAQ. Here the CDR3 reads CASSFGLKETQYF. The CDR3 DNA follows: TGTGCCAGCAGCTTCGGACTAAAAGAGACCCAGTACTTC.

This chain connects TRBV19 to TRBJ2-7, with TRBD2 as a possible D gene (6 bases). Germline V CDR1 and CDR2: LNHDA, SQIVND (reference sequence). Trimming removed 3 bases at V and 3 bases at J, with 18 bases between. CDR3 size: 16 residues. The CDR3 protein is CASSMGLYPLGYEQYF. The CDR3 nucleotides are TGTGCCAGTAGTATGGGACTTTACCCCCTAGGCTACGAGCAGTACTTC.

The chain employs TRBV19 and TRBJ2-1, with D hard to call. This CDR3 is built from 16 residues. From germline, CDR1 is LNHDA and CDR2 SQIVND (reference sequence). Trimming stripped 3 bases from V and 1 base from J, with 13 bases between. The CDR3 loop is CASSITADLSYNEQFF. The CDR3 nucleotides read TGTGCCAGTAGTATTACGGCAGATCTTTCCTACAATGAGCAGTTCTTC.

CDR3 coding DNA: TGTGCCAGCAGTTTAATCACGCCCGGCTGGTCACCCCTCCACTTT. This encodes CASSLITPGWSPLHF. The rearrangement joins TRBV28 to TRBJ1-6; D is unresolved. The V and J ends lost 2 bases and 10 bases respectively, with 15 bases between them. Germline V gene lookup returns CDR1 MDHEN and CDR2 SYDVKM. The CDR3 has 15 amino acids.

The chain has TRBV5-4 and TRBJ2-1, with TRBD2 matching 12 bases. The CDR3 runs to 16 residues. Germline CDR1 reads SGHNT; CDR2 reads YYREEE (reference sequence). Trimming at V came to 4 bases and at J to 2 bases, leaving 4 bases not matched to a gene. In DNA form, the CDR3 reads TGTGCCAGCAGCCCTGGACTAGCGGGGACCTACAATGAGCAGTTCTTC. Amino acids: CASSPGLAGTYNEQFF.

This sequence joins TRBV30 and TRBJ1-4; tentative D call: TRBD1 (5 bases). The V end lost 3 bases, the J end lost 10 bases, and 15 bases lay between the germline ends. Germline V CDR1 and CDR2: GTSNPN, SVGIG (reference sequence). CDR3 length equals 13 residues. As DNA, the CDR3 is TGTGCCTGGAGGGGGGAGGCGTCGGGAAAACTGTTTTTT. Its protein product is CAWRGEASGKLFF.

This clone was recorded only once. The V gene is TRBV28, the J gene TRBJ2-1, with 9 bases fitting TRBD1. The V segment lost 10 bases and the J segment 4 bases; nucleotides outside the gene matches: 5. This CDR3 comprises 13 residues. Germline lookup yields CDR1 MDHEN and CDR2 SYDVKM. CDR3 in DNA: TGTGCCACGGGGACAGGGAAGTACAATGAGCAGTTCTTC. As protein: CATGTGKYNEQFF.

This chain's CDR3 is CASSRQSEYEQYF. DNA for the CDR3: TGTGCCAGCAGTCGTCAATCAGAGTACGAGCAGTACTTC. The rearrangement links TRBV6-2 or TRBV6-3 to TRBJ2-7; no clear D. This CDR3 has 13 amino acids. V was trimmed by 5 bases and J by 4 bases, leaving 12 bases between them. CDR1 and CDR2 from the germline V gene are MNHEY and SVGEGT.

This rearrangement joins TRBV6-5 to TRBJ1-4; D gene uncertain. Germline assignment: CDR1 MNHEY and CDR2 SVGAGI. Trimming left V 2 bases short and J 0 bases short, with 7 bases between. This CDR3 is built from 15 residues. As DNA, the CDR3 is TGTGCCAGCAGTTACAGACCTGCAACTAATGAAAAACTGTTTTTT. Protein sequence: CASSYRPATNEKLFF.

This rearrangement joins TRBV27 to TRBJ1-5; D might be TRBD1 (6 bases). Germline CDR1 is MNHEY and CDR2 is SMNVEV (reference sequence). CDR3 size: 14 residues. V was cut by 2 bases and J by 7 bases, with 12 bases left in between. CDR3 sequence (DNA): TGTGCCAGCAGTTTAAGCGGGGGGGGCCAGCCCCAGCATTTT. This gives the protein CASSLSGGGQPQHF.

J is TRBJ1-5 and V is TRBV7-2, with D unclear. Trimming removed 1 base at V and 0 bases at J, with 13 bases between. The germline V gene has CDR1 SGHTA and CDR2 FQGNSA. The CDR3 covers 17 residues. The CDR3, as DNA: TGTGCCAGCAGCTTAGGGCAGGCCCCCTATAGCAATCAGCCCCAGCATTTT. It translates to CASSLGQAPYSNQPQHF.

The chain employs TRBV27 and TRBJ1-5; D is undetermined. Germline values: CDR1 MNHEY, CDR2 SMNVEV (reference sequence). Trimming left V 7 bases short and J 2 bases short, with 18 bases between. This CDR3 is built from 16 residues. CDR3 residues: CASISTAAMGNQPQHF. CDR3 DNA sequence: TGTGCCAGCATCTCCACCGCCGCGATGGGCAATCAGCCCCAGCATTTT.

This sequence joins TRBV9 and TRBJ2-5; D unresolved. Germline assignment: CDR1 SGDLS and CDR2 YYNGEE. Trimming pared 4 bases from V and 1 base from J, leaving 11 bases between. This CDR3 is 14 amino acids long. In DNA form, the CDR3 reads TGTGCCAGCAGCCCGAGGACGATCCAAGAGACCCAGTACTTC. Translation: CASSPRTIQETQYF.

The J gene is TRBJ1-3, the V gene TRBV4-1; no clear D gene. Between the trimmed V and J ends, which lost 0 bases and 3 bases, there was a span of 6 bases. Germline V CDR1 and CDR2: MGHRA, YSYEKL. The CDR3 consists of 14 residues. The CDR3 protein is CASSQDTGGNTIYF. CDR3 coding DNA: TGCGCCAGCAGCCAAGATACCGGTGGAAACACCATATATTTT.

The J gene is TRBJ1-2, the V gene TRBV2; D might be TRBD1 (6 bases). Trimming removed 8 bases at V and 9 bases at J, with 13 bases between. This CDR3 region has 11 residues. Germline lookup yields CDR1 SNHLY and CDR2 FYNNEI. The CDR3 loop reads CASGGRGSYTF. CDR3 coding DNA: TGTGCCAGCGGGGGCCGCGGGAGCTACACCTTC.

The chain employs TRBV28 and TRBJ1-4; D uncertain. V gave up 2 bases and J gave up 5 bases, with 0 bases separating them. CDR3 size: 11 residues. Germline loops: CDR1 MDHEN, CDR2 SYDVKM. The CDR3 is CASSLNEKLFF. CDR3 nucleotide sequence: TGTGCCAGCAGTTTAAATGAAAAACTGTTTTTT. Combining the CDR3 with reference TRBV28 and TRBJ1-4 gives the whole variable domain DVKVTQSSRYLVKRTGEKVFLECVQDMDHENMFWYRQDPGLGLRLIYFSYDVKMKEKGDIPEGYSVSREKKERFSLILESASTNQTSMYLCASSLNEKLFFGSGTQLSVL.

The gene calls are TRBV3-1 (or the pseudogene TRBV3-2) and TRBJ2-3; 10 bases align to TRBD2. The CDR3 runs to 16 residues. The trim removed 2 bases at V and 1 base at J, leaving 3 bases unmatched. Germline values: CDR1 LGHDT, CDR2 YNNKEL (reference sequence). This chain's CDR3 is CASSQTGTSGTDTQYF. The DNA for the CDR3 is TGTGCCAGCAGCCAAACCGGGACTAGCGGCACAGATACGCAGTATTTT.

This chain links TRBV6-5 with TRBJ1-5; maybe TRBD1 (5 bases). The V end lost 6 bases, the J end lost 0 bases, and 12 bases lay between the germline ends. Germline CDR1 reads MNHEY; CDR2 reads SVGAGI. The CDR3 is 15 residues long. In DNA, the CDR3 is TGTGCCAGCAGGGGGGTCCCCTTTAGCAATCAGCCCCAGCATTTT. Its protein product is CASRGVPFSNQPQHF.

The chain uses TRBV20-1 and TRBJ2-1; D unresolved. Trimming left V 3 bases short and J 5 bases short, with 8 bases between. The CDR3 has 12 amino acids. Germline V CDR1 and CDR2: DFQATT, SNEGSKA (reference sequence). This chain's CDR3 is CSASWANNEQFF. Written as DNA, the CDR3 is TGCAGTGCTAGTTGGGCCAACAATGAGCAGTTCTTC.

The CDR3 reads CASSHGGTSPLPDTQYF. The DNA of the CDR3 is TGTGCCAGCAGCCACGGCGGGACTAGCCCTCTACCAGATACGCAGTATTTT. V usage is TRBV11-2 and J usage is TRBJ2-3, with TRBD2 identical over 9 bases. This CDR3 is 17 amino acids long. Germline V gene sequence: CDR1 SGHAT, CDR2 FQNNGV. Trimming cost V 5 bases and J 4 bases; bases outside gene matches: 13.